Following are 18 T cell receptor beta chains from one sample sequenced in a study of PD-L1 blockade in urothelial cancer (dated by TCRdb to about 2017). Library construction relied on the immunoSEQ multiplex PCR assay. TCRdb's version of the immuneACCESS table is confined to in-frame rearrangements and falls short of the full clone set. An unresolved V gene accounts for under half of the shortfall where checked; the remainder is of unknown origin. Present in this sample are 70,000 to 90,000 clones, more than 70% of which were seen just once. In total, the top ten clones hold around 15% of the sample. The time point label here, explained by the study, means: pretreatment peripheral blood. This material consisted of PBMCs, taken around atezolizumab (anti-PD-L1) treatment. These receptors were taken from a man aged 55 to 69 with urothelial cancer.

The chain links TRBV18 to TRBJ2-3; TRBD2 aligns across 10 bases. The germline gives CDR1 KGHSH, CDR2 LQKENI. This CDR3 has 16 amino acids. V gave up 2 bases and J gave up 2 bases; unmatched junction bases: 4. The CDR3 is CASSPLGLAATDTQYF. The CDR3 nucleotides are TGTGCCAGCTCACCATTAGGACTAGCGGCCACAGATACGCAGTATTTT.

This clone appeared a single time. The chain carries TRBV11-3 and TRBJ2-1; 7 nucleotides agree with TRBD2. This CDR3 has 14 residues. Trimming took 5 bases from V and 6 from J; bases not matched to a gene: 7. Germline-derived CDR1 and CDR2 are SGHNT and YENEEA. CDR3 sequence: CASSRRLAGNEQFF. The CDR3 region has the DNA TGTGCCAGCAGCCGTAGACTAGCAGGCAATGAGCAGTTCTTC.

The V gene is TRBV30, the J gene TRBJ2-7; TRBD1 aligns across 7 bases. Germline CDR1 GTSNPN, CDR2 SVGIG (reference sequence). With V trimmed by 5 bases and J by 3 bases, 4 bases remained unmatched. The CDR3 is 12 residues long. The CDR3 region is CAWDRASYEQYF. CDR3 nucleotide sequence: TGTGCCTGGGACAGGGCAAGCTACGAGCAGTACTTC.

This clone was detected only once. The chain combines TRBV4-2 with TRBJ2-7; TRBD2 matches 8 bases. The CDR3 loop spans 15 amino acids. Trimming took 6 bases from V and 3 from J; bases not matched to a gene: 10. Germline CDR1 LGHNA, CDR2 YNFKEQ. The CDR3 sequence: CASSPTSGSFYEQYF. The CDR3 nucleotides are TGTGCCAGCAGTCCTACTAGCGGCAGTTTCTACGAGCAGTACTTC.

The V gene is TRBV4-2, the J gene TRBJ2-7; a weak D match, TRBD2 (7 bases). The V and J ends lost 1 base and 2 bases respectively, with 18 bases between them. The germline gives CDR1 LGHNA, CDR2 YNFKEQ. The CDR3 has 17 residues. CDR3 in amino acids: CASSQAGRGTLTYEQYF. CDR3 nucleotide sequence: TGTGCCAGCAGCCAAGCGGGGAGGGGGACCTTAACCTACGAGCAGTACTTC.

The chain joins TRBV20-1 to TRBJ2-3, with TRBD1 identical over 9 bases. Germline CDR1 DFQATT, CDR2 SNEGSKA (reference sequence). Losses at the gene ends were 3 bases for V and 14 bases for J; bases not matched to a gene: 3. This CDR3 is built from 10 residues. CDR3 sequence reads: CSARTGGLYF. As DNA, the CDR3 is TGCAGTGCTAGGACAGGGGGTCTGTATTTT.

The rearrangement joins TRBV5-1 to TRBJ2-1; possibly TRBD1 for D (5 bases). Trimming pared 4 bases from V and 3 bases from J, leaving 17 bases between. The germline gives CDR1 SGHRS, CDR2 YFSETQ. The CDR3 loop spans 16 amino acids. CDR3 sequence (DNA): TGCGCCAGCAGCCCCACCGAGGCAGGGAACTACAATGAGCAGTTCTTC. Protein sequence: CASSPTEAGNYNEQFF.

J is TRBJ2-7 and V is TRBV7-2; maybe TRBD1 (6 bases). CDR1 and CDR2 from the germline V gene are SGHTA and FQGNSA. The CDR3 totals 13 residues. Trimming took off 5 bases at V and 3 bases at J, with 11 bases between the two ends. The CDR3 is CASSLDRSYEQYF. The CDR3 nucleotides read TGTGCCAGCAGCCTTGACAGGAGCTACGAGCAGTACTTC.

The chain combines TRBV30 with TRBJ2-5; D ambiguous. Deletions cut 0 bases from V and 1 base from J, with 12 bases between. The CDR3 runs 15 residues. Germline V CDR1 and CDR2: GTSNPN, SVGIG (reference sequence). Here the CDR3 reads CAWSVQYRSQETQYF. The DNA of the CDR3 is TGTGCCTGGAGTGTACAGTACAGAAGCCAAGAGACCCAGTACTTC.

This clone came up once. As DNA, the CDR3 is TGTGCCAGCAGGCCAGACAGGGGTTACTCAACTAATGAAAAACTGTTTTTT. Translated, it gives CASRPDRGYSTNEKLFF. The rearrangement links TRBV5-5 to TRBJ1-4, with TRBD1 matching 8 bases. The ends lost 5 bases at V and 0 bases at J; junction bases unmatched: 9. CDR1 and CDR2 from the germline V gene are SGHKS and YYEKEE (reference sequence). This CDR3 region has 17 residues.

This rearrangement joins TRBV7-6 to TRBJ1-1; D call uncertain. Germline values: CDR1 SGHVS, CDR2 FNYEAQ. The CDR3 contains 14 residues. Trimming removed 5 bases at V and 3 bases at J, with 13 bases between. CDR3 residues: CASSAGGIDTEAFF. CDR3 coding DNA: TGTGCCAGCAGCGCCGGAGGGATTGACACTGAAGCTTTCTTT.

The chain carries TRBV28 and TRBJ1-5, with D possibly matching TRBD1 (5 bases). Germline V gives CDR1 MDHEN, CDR2 SYDVKM. CDR3 length: 15 amino acids. V gave up 6 bases and J gave up 2 bases, with 14 bases separating them. The CDR3 loop reads CASSPRGVGNQPQHF. The CDR3 DNA reads as TGTGCCAGCAGCCCCCGGGGGGTCGGCAATCAGCCCCAGCATTTT.

About this clone itself: Within the sample, other DNA sequences also encode this same CDR3. The chain joins TRBV29-1 to TRBJ2-5; TRBD1 is a possible D gene (6 bases). V shed 6 bases and J shed 0 bases, with 8 bases lying between them. Germline CDR1 SQVTM, CDR2 ANQGSEA. This CDR3 is 12 amino acids long. CDR3 nucleotide sequence: TGCAGCGTCCGGACAGACCAAGAGACCCAGTACTTC. This gives the protein CSVRTDQETQYF. Filled out from reference TRBV29-1 and TRBJ2-5, the complete variable domain reads SAVISQKPSRDICQRGTSLTIQCQVDSQVTMMFWYRQQPGQSLTLIATANQGSEATYESGFVIDKFPISRPNLTFSTLTVSNMSPEDSSIYLCSVRTDQETQYFGPGTRLLVL.

Turning to this clone: The sample holds other DNA sequences that translate to the same CDR3. Written as DNA, the CDR3 is TGTGCCTGGAGTGTACTAGAGACCCAGTACTTC. Its translation is CAWSVLETQYF. This chain joins TRBV30 and TRBJ2-5, with D unclear. From germline, CDR1 is GTSNPN and CDR2 SVGIG (reference sequence). CDR3 length: 11 amino acids. Trimming removed 0 bases at V and 4 bases at J, with 3 bases between.

V is TRBV11-3 and J is TRBJ1-6; D is uncertain. Germline CDR1 and CDR2: SGHNT and YENEEA. V gave up 5 bases and J gave up 0 bases, with 5 bases separating them. CDR3 length equals 14 residues. Here the CDR3 reads CASSHHSYNSPLHF. As DNA, the CDR3 is TGTGCCAGCAGCCATCACTCCTATAATTCACCCCTCCACTTT.

The chain couples TRBV2 to TRBJ2-1; TRBD2 aligns across 7 bases. Germline trimming cut 6 bases from V and 10 bases from J; bases unmatched to any gene: 12. The CDR3 has 14 residues. Germline V gene data show CDR1 as SNHLY and CDR2 as FYNNEI. The DNA for the CDR3 is TGTGCCAGCAGCGGCGCCTGGGGGGGAGGCGAGCAGTTCTTC. Amino acids: CASSGAWGGGEQFF.

The V and J genes are TRBV6-6 and TRBJ2-7, with unresolved D. Germline V CDR1 and CDR2: MNHNY, SVGAGI (reference sequence). This CDR3 has 15 amino acids. V was cut by 2 bases and J by 4 bases, with 15 bases left in between. CDR3 loop: CASSYGLGWRYEQYF. DNA of the CDR3: TGTGCCAGCAGTTACGGGTTAGGCTGGCGGTACGAGCAGTACTTC.

This sequence joins TRBV18 and TRBJ1-1; 7 nucleotides match TRBD1. In germline, CDR1 is KGHSH, CDR2 LQKENI. V shed 5 bases, J shed 0 bases, and the junction held 9 bases outside the gene matches. The CDR3 has 16 residues. The chain's CDR3 is CASSTAEGQLNTEAFF. The CDR3 nucleotides read TGTGCCAGCTCAACGGCAGAGGGACAGCTGAACACTGAAGCTTTCTTT.